A single T cell receptor (beta chain) is shown here with its context. Some clones are missing from TCRdb's copy, which holds only in-frame ones; the method was immunoSEQ multiplex PCR. The sample consists of over 200,000 clones, roughly 84% of them appearing once. The data stem from a study of blood T cell repertoires in COVID-19. The CDR3 has 16 residues. Germline CDR1 is LNHNV and CDR2 is YYDKDF (reference sequence). V gave up 4 bases and J gave up 6 bases; unmatched junction bases: 7. V is TRBV15 and J is TRBJ2-2; 11 nucleotides agree with TRBD2. The specimen sequenced was peripheral blood. The TCR comes from a woman aged 80 or over with active or convalescent COVID-19. CDR3 region: CATSTLAGGRAGELFF. The CDR3 DNA follows: TGTGCCACCAGCACCCTAGCGGGGGGCCGAGCCGGGGAGCTGTTTTTT.